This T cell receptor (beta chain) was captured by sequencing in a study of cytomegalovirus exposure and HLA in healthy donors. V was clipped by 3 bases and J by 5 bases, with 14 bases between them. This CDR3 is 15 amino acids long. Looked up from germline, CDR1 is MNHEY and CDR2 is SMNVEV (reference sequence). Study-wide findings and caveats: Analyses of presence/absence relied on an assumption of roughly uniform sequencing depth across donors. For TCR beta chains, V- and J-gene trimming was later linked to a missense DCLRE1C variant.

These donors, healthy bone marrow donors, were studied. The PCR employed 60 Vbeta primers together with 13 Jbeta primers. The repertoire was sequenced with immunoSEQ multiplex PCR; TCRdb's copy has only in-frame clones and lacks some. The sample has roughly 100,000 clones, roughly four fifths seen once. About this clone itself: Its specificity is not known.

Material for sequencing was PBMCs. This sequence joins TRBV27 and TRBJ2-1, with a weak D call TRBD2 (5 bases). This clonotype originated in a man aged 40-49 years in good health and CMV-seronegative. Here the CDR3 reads CASSFLGEEDNEQFF. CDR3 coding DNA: TGTGCCAGCAGTTTCTTGGGAGAAGAGGACAATGAGCAGTTCTTC.